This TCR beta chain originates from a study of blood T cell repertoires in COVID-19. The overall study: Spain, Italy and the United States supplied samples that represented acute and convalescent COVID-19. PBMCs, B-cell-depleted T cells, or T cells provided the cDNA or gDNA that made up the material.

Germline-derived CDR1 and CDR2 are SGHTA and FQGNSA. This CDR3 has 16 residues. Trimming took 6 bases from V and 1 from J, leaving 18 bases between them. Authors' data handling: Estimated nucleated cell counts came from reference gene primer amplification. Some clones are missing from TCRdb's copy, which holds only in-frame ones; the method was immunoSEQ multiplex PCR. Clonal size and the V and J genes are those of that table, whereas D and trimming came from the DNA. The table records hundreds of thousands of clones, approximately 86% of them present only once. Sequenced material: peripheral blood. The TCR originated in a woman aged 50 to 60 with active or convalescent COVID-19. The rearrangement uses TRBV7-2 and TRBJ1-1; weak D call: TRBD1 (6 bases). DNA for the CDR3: TGTGCCAGCAGGCCCCCCGGCACAGGGACGAACACTGAAGCTTTCTTT. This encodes CASRPPGTGTNTEAFF.